This T cell receptor (beta chain) was sequenced in a study of breast tumors, draining lymph nodes, adjacent tissues. In its sample, this clonotype was seen many times. This CDR3 is 12 amino acids long. V was clipped by 2 bases and J by 3 bases, with 6 bases between them. Germline values: CDR1 SQVTM, CDR2 ANQGSEA. TCRdb processed the multiplex PCR reads anew with MiXCR; each CDR3 protein has one entry. The sample yields 200,000 to 250,000 distinct CDR3 sequences, nearly 35% seen once. Axillary draining lymph nodes of breast cancer patients supplied the node samples. The TCR sequence derives from a female donor with breast cancer. Some clones in this sample may be carry-over from other donors' samples. The chain couples TRBV29-1 to TRBJ2-3; D call uncertain. The sequenced sample was axillary lymph node tissue. The CDR3 sequence is CSVEMGTDTQYF. The DNA of the CDR3 is TGCAGCGTTGAAATGGGGACAGATACGCAGTATTTT.